This T cell receptor (beta chain) was captured in a study of blood T cell repertoires in COVID-19. The V and J ends lost 5 bases and 3 bases, in that order; junction bases with no gene match: 9. Germline lookup yields CDR1 KGHSH and CDR2 LQKENI. The CDR3 totals 16 residues. Clones were sequenced by immunoSEQ multiplex PCR, and TCRdb holds only the in-frame ones, with some missing. The data show around 270,000 clones, less than 90% seen once. The sequence came from a man aged 25 to 40 with active or convalescent COVID-19. The V and J genes are TRBV18 and TRBJ2-1; the match to TRBD2 covers 8 bases. Sequencing was carried out using peripheral blood. DNA of the CDR3: TGTGCCAGCTCAGACCAGGCTAGCGGGCTCTACAATGAGCAGTTCTTC. It codes for CASSDQASGLYNEQFF.